One sample yielded the 17 T cell receptor beta chains listed below, sequenced in a study of blood T cells in healthy people across ages. Together with a sample-barcoded 5' primer, a J-beta primer mix was included in a second PCR lasting about 6 to 11 cycles. TCRdb recomputed calls from the 5' RACE reads with MiXCR, one row per CDR3 protein. The repertoire holds some 640,000 distinct CDR3 sequences, roughly 30% seen once, with around a sixth in the top ten. The material sequenced was blood. The receptors originated from a woman aged 80 or over in good health.

The rearrangement links TRBV7-2 to TRBJ1-1, with D perhaps TRBD1 (5 bases). Trimming took 0 bases from V and 2 from J, leaving 10 bases between them. Germline CDR1 reads SGHTA; CDR2 reads FQGNSA. The CDR3 spans 15 residues. As DNA, the CDR3 is TGTGCCAGCAGCTTAGCCGCAGGGATAAACACTGAAGCTTTCTTT. Protein sequence: CASSLAAGINTEAFF.

This clonotype was recorded at least ten times. The chain links TRBV11-2 to TRBJ2-5; 7 bases line up with TRBD2. CDR1 is SGHAT, CDR2 FQNNGV, per germline. This CDR3 contains 18 residues. V shed 1 base, J shed 1 base, and the junction held 12 bases outside the gene matches. CDR3: CASSLVFGAGKAQETQYF. The CDR3 DNA follows: TGTGCCAGCAGCTTAGTCTTTGGAGCGGGGAAAGCCCAAGAGACCCAGTACTTC.

This clonotype was detected once. This chain joins TRBV7-9 and TRBJ2-7, with 8 bases lining up with TRBD2. After removal of 5 bases from V and 1 base from J, the junction contained 10 bases not matched to a gene. The CDR3 spans 16 residues. The germline gives CDR1 SEHNR, CDR2 FQNEAQ (reference sequence). In DNA form, the CDR3 reads TGTGCCAGCAGCCCGGGAGGGTTTGGGCAGTCCTACGAGCAGTACTTC. This codes for CASSPGGFGQSYEQYF.

In this sample, this clonotype turned up many times. This chain uses TRBV5-1 with TRBJ2-7, with 12 bases identical to TRBD1. CDR3 length equals 15 residues. Per germline, CDR1 SGHRS and CDR2 YFSETQ. Unmatched junction bases numbered 4, after V lost 4 bases and J lost 2 bases. The CDR3 region has the DNA TGCGCCAGCAGCCCGGGGACAGGGGGCGCCTACGAGCAGTACTTC. This translates into CASSPGTGGAYEQYF. Full variable domain (remainder filled in from reference TRBV5-1 and TRBJ2-7): KAGVTQTPRYLIKTRGQQVTLSCSPISGHRSVSWYQQTPGQGLQFLFEYFSETQRNKGNFPGRFSGRQFSNSRSEMNVSTLELGDSALYLCASSPGTGGAYEQYFGPGTRLTVT.

This clonotype was counted ten times or more. This chain connects TRBV20-1 to TRBJ2-5; the D gene is possibly TRBD1 (5 bases). Trimming left V 0 bases short and J 0 bases short, with 11 bases between. The CDR3 contains 15 residues. Germline V lookup: CDR1 DFQATT, CDR2 SNEGSKA (reference sequence). The CDR3 nucleotides are TGCAGTGCTAGAGATAGGGCAGGGTACCAAGAGACCCAGTACTTC. As protein: CSARDRAGYQETQYF.

This clonotype was counted once. V gene TRBV4-3 combines with J gene TRBJ2-1; weak D call: TRBD2 (5 bases). Germline V lookup: CDR1 LGHNA, CDR2 YSLEER. Between the trimmed V and J ends, which lost 0 bases and 3 bases, there was a span of 12 bases. The CDR3 covers 16 residues. In DNA form, the CDR3 reads TGCGCCAGCAGCCAAGACTGCTCTAGCATCTACAATGAGCAGTTCTTC. As protein: CASSQDCSSIYNEQFF.

This clonotype was picked up a small number of times. The chain combines TRBV6-2 or TRBV6-3 with TRBJ1-1; no clear D. The length of the CDR3 is 15 residues. V gave up 0 bases and J gave up 6 bases, with 14 bases separating them. Germline values: CDR1 MNHEY, CDR2 SVGEGT. CDR3: CASSYSGRLRSEAFF. In DNA, the CDR3 is TGTGCCAGCAGTTACTCCGGACGTTTACGGTCTGAAGCTTTCTTT.

A few counts support this clonotype. The junction departs from the called germline gene at one end, perhaps through a read error. CDR3 sequence: CAISEAQGDQPRHF. The CDR3 DNA reads TGTGCCATCAGTGAGGCACAGGGCGATCAGCCCCGGCATTTT. The V and J genes are TRBV10-3 and TRBJ1-5, with D maybe TRBD1 (6 bases). The V gene's germline CDR1 is ENHRY and CDR2 SYGVKD. The length of the CDR3 is 14 residues.

This clonotype was picked up many times. The rearrangement joins TRBV29-1 to TRBJ2-7, with D perhaps matching TRBD1 or TRBD2 (6 bases each). Germline V gene data show CDR1 as SQVTM and CDR2 as ANQGSEA. V lost 5 bases and J lost 0, with 14 bases in between. The CDR3 totals 14 residues. CDR3 bases: TGCAGCGTTCTTGCCGGGGGCAGCTCCTACGAGCAGTACTTC. Amino acids: CSVLAGGSSYEQYF.

As for this clonotype: With a much larger clone just one base away, this may be a read error. The V gene is TRBV5-1, the J gene TRBJ1-2; TRBD1 matches 9 bases. Germline V gene sequence: CDR1 SGHRS, CDR2 YFSETQ. Trimming removed 3 bases from V and 4 bases from J; junction bases left unmatched: 7. The CDR3 sequence is 15 residues long. The CDR3 loop is CASSSPSGQGYGYTF. Written as DNA, the CDR3 is TGCGCCAGCAGCTCCCCATCGGGACAGGGCTATGGCTACACCTTC. Based on the CDR3 plus reference TRBV5-1 and TRBJ1-2, the full variable domain is KAGVTQTPRYLIKTRGQQVTLSCSPISGHRSVSWYQQTPGQGLQFLFEYFSETQRNKGNFPGRFSGRQFSNSRSEMNVSTLELGDSALYLCASSSPSGQGYGYTFGSGTRLTVV.

J is TRBJ2-4 and V is TRBV7-2; 9 bases agree with TRBD1. The J call could be wrong; TRBJ2-7 is a better fit for the DNA end. Germline V gene sequence: CDR1 SGHTA, CDR2 FQGNSA. The length of the CDR3 is 14 residues. The CDR3 sequence is CASSADRGGYEQYF. The DNA for the CDR3 is TGTGCCAGCAGCGCGGACAGGGGAGGCTACGAGCAGTACTTC.

The chain carries TRBV3-1 and TRBJ2-5; possible D gene TRBD2, 7 bases. Germline V lookup: CDR1 LGHDT, CDR2 YNNKEL (reference sequence). Deletions cut 0 bases from V and 11 bases from J, with 22 bases between. This CDR3 has 16 residues. DNA of the CDR3: TGTGCCAGCAGCCAAGACGCCCTTCGGGGGGCCCTGCAGCAGTACTTC. Its translation: CASSQDALRGALQQYF.

Remarks on this clonotype: It may be a read error: a sequence one base away is much more abundant. The J gene is TRBJ2-1, the V gene TRBV6-1; D is unclear. The CDR3 runs to 15 residues. Trimming stripped 4 bases from V and 13 bases from J, with 23 bases between. Germline CDR1 MNHNS, CDR2 SASEGT. CDR3 bases: TGTGCCAGCAGTGTGGTCGGTGGTCCGGGTGCGACCCAGTTCTTC. As protein: CASSVVGGPGATQFF.

Many counts were recorded for this clonotype. The rearrangement joins TRBV29-1 to TRBJ2-5; 12 nucleotides align to TRBD2. Germline assignment: CDR1 SQVTM and CDR2 ANQGSEA. The CDR3 extends over 15 amino acids. CDR3 in DNA: TGCACCGCTTGGGGGGCTAGCGGGGGGGAAGAGACCCAGTACTTC. Translated, it gives CTAWGASGGEETQYF.

This clonotype was counted many times. J is TRBJ2-3 and V is TRBV27; TRBD2 aligns across 11 bases. The V gene end was trimmed by 6 bases and the J gene end by 1 base; junction bases not matched to a gene: 3. In germline, CDR1 is MNHEY, CDR2 SMNVEV (reference sequence). CDR3 size: 15 residues. The CDR3 nucleotides read TGTGCCAGCAGCACTAGCGGGGGCCGCACAGATACGCAGTATTTT. This sequence encodes CASSTSGGRTDTQYF.

This clonotype was counted ten times or more. V gene TRBV7-8 combines with J gene TRBJ2-1; 8 positions agree with TRBD2. Germline CDR1 reads SGHVS; CDR2 reads FQNEAQ. This CDR3 region has 15 residues. With 5 bases clipped from V and 6 bases from J, the junction kept 9 bases outside the gene matches. The CDR3, as DNA: TGTGCCAGCAGCCCCCGGCGGGGGGCGACCAATGAGCAGTTCTTC. Translating it yields CASSPRRGATNEQFF.

In this sample, this clonotype turned up a few times. A much more abundant neighbour one base away suggests this may be a read error. This chain uses TRBV6-1 with TRBJ2-5; TRBD2 matches at 7 bases. CDR1 is MNHNS and CDR2 is SASEGT in the germline V gene. This CDR3 is 15 amino acids long. The CDR3 spells CASSGASGGQEAQYF. CDR3 bases: TGTGCCAGCAGTGGGGCTAGCGGAGGACAAGAGGCCCAGTACTTC.